This T cell receptor (beta chain) was sequenced in a study of cytomegalovirus exposure and HLA in healthy donors. Study information: The approximately 710 first-cohort repertoires and the 95 to 150 validation repertoires shared the same platform, a later analysis reported. General study results and limits: First-cohort TCR clusters were later found to tend to co-occur in the approximately 120 validation repertoires. In vitro assays verified that three CMV-associated chains recognized CMV antigens specifically.

This clone occurred a few times. Its cognate antigen is unknown. The V and J ends lost 4 bases and 0 bases respectively, with 7 bases between them. The length of the CDR3 is 14 residues. Per the germline V gene, CDR1 is MNHEY and CDR2 is SMNVEV (reference sequence). TCRdb's copy holds only in-frame clones and misses some; the assay was immunoSEQ multiplex PCR. The sample contains approximately 150,000 clones, around nine tenths of which appear only once. The sequenced sample was PBMCs. The receptor's source is a young man in good health and CMV-seropositive. The chain employs TRBV27 and TRBJ1-5; no definite D call. CDR3 sequence reads: CASSSVFSNQPQHF. The CDR3 bases are TGTGCCAGCAGTTCCGTGTTTAGCAATCAGCCCCAGCATTTT.